This TCR beta chain comes out of a study of T cell repertoires in cytomegalovirus infection. General study findings and limits: Of the TCR beta families, the public ones yielded a cumulative frequency that identified carriers of CMV plus the relevant HLA.

This clonotype was found many times. Antigen: not known. Germline V gene sequence: CDR1 DFQATT, CDR2 SNEGSKA (reference sequence). Unmatched junction bases numbered 6, after V lost 5 bases and J lost 0 bases. The CDR3 length is 14 residues. In TCRdb, the reads were re-called with MiXCR into one record per CDR3 protein. The sample yields around 210,000 distinct CDR3 sequences, around 6.2% seen once. The genes are TRBV20-1 and TRBJ1-2; 7 positions match TRBD1. Sequences were obtained from PBMCs. The origin of this receptor is a human donor in good health (CMV status not recorded). Some clones in this sample may be carry-over from other donors' samples. The chain's CDR3 is CSAQGGQTNYGYTF. The CDR3 coding sequence is TGCAGTGCTCAGGGGGGACAAACTAACTATGGCTACACCTTC.